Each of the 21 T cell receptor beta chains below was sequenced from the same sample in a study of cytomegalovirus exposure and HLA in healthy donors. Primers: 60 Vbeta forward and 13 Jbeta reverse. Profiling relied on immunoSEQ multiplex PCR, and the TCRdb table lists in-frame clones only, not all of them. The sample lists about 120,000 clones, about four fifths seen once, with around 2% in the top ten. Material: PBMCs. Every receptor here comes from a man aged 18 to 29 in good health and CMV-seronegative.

CDR3 DNA: TGTGCCACCAGTGGGGGGGGCACCCATGGCTACACCTTC. Its protein product is CATSGGGTHGYTF. This rearrangement joins TRBV19 to TRBJ1-2; a possible D gene is TRBD1 (6 bases). Germline V gene lookup returns CDR1 LNHDA and CDR2 SQIVND (reference sequence). The V and J ends lost 10 bases and 6 bases respectively, with 18 bases between them. This CDR3 comprises 13 residues. The full variable domain, rest sourced from reference TRBV19 and TRBJ1-2, is DGGITQSPKYLFRKEGQNVTLSCEQNLNHDAMYWYRQDPGQGLRLIYYSQIVNDFQKGDIAEGYSVSREKKESFPLTVTSAQKNPTAFYLCATSGGGTHGYTFGSGTRLTVV.

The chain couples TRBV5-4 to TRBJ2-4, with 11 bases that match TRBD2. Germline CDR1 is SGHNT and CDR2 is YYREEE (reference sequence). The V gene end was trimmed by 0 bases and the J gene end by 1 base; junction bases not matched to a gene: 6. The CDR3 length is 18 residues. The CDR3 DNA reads TGTGCCAGCAGCTTGGAACCTGGGACTAGCGGTGCCAAAAACATTCAGTACTTC. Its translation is CASSLEPGTSGAKNIQYF.

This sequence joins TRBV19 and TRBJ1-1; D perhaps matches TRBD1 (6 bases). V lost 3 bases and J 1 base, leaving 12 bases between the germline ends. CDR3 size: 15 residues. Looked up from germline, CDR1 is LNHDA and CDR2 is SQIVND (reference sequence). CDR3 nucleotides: TGTGCCAGTAGTATTAACAGGGCCCCGAACACTGAAGCTTTCTTT. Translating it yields CASSINRAPNTEAFF. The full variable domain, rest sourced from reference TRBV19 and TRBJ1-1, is DGGITQSPKYLFRKEGQNVTLSCEQNLNHDAMYWYRQDPGQGLRLIYYSQIVNDFQKGDIAEGYSVSREKKESFPLTVTSAQKNPTAFYLCASSINRAPNTEAFFGQGTRLTVV.

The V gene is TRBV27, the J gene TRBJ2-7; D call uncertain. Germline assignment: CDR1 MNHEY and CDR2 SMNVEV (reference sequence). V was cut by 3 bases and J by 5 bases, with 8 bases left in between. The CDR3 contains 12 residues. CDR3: CASSLGANEQYF. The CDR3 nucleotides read TGTGCCAGCAGTTTGGGCGCAAACGAGCAGTACTTC.

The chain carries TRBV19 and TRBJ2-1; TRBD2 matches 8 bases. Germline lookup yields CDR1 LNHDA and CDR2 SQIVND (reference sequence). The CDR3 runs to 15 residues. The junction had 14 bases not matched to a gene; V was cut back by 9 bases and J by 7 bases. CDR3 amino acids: CASRKAGALVNEQFF. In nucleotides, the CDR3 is TGTGCCAGCCGAAAAGCGGGAGCCCTTGTAAATGAGCAGTTCTTC. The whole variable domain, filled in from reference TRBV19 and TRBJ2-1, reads DGGITQSPKYLFRKEGQNVTLSCEQNLNHDAMYWYRQDPGQGLRLIYYSQIVNDFQKGDIAEGYSVSREKKESFPLTVTSAQKNPTAFYLCASRKAGALVNEQFFGPGTRLTVL.

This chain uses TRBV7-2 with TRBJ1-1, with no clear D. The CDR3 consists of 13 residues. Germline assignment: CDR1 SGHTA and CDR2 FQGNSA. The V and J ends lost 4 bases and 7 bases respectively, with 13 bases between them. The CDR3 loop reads CASSSPSVGEAFF. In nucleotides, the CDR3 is TGTGCCAGCAGCTCCCCTAGTGTGGGTGAAGCTTTCTTT. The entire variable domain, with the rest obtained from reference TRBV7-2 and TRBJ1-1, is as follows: GAGVSQSPSNKVTEKGKDVELRCDPISGHTALYWYRQSLGQGLEFLIYFQGNSAPDKSGLPSDRFSAERTGGSVSTLTIQRTQQEDSAVYLCASSSPSVGEAFFGQGTRLTVV.

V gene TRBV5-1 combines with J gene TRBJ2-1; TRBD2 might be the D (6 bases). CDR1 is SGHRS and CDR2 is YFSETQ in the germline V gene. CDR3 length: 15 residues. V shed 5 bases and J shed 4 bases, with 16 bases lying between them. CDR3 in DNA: TGCGCCAGCAGTCAACCGGGACTGGTATACAATGAGCAGTTCTTC. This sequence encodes CASSQPGLVYNEQFF.

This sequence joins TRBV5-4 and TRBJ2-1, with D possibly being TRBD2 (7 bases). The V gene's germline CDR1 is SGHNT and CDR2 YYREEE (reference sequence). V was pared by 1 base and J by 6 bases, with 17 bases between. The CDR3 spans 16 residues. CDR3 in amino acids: CASSLKTPGGPNEQFF. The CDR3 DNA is TGTGCCAGCAGCTTGAAGACCCCGGGGGGCCCCAATGAGCAGTTCTTC.

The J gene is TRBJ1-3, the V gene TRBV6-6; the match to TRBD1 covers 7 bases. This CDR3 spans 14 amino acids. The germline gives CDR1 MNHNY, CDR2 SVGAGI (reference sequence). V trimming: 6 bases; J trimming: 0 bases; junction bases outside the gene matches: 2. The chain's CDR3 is CASSRQGSGNTIYF. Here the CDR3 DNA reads TGTGCCAGCAGCCGACAGGGCTCTGGAAACACCATATATTTT.

The CDR3 nucleotides are TGTGCCAGCAGCCAAGAGATGGGGCGGTTGAGGGAAGCTTTCTTT. Protein sequence: CASSQEMGRLREAFF. The chain is built from TRBV4-2 and TRBJ1-1; possible D gene TRBD1, 5 bases. Germline V gene lookup returns CDR1 LGHNA and CDR2 YNFKEQ. There are 15 residues in the CDR3. V lost 0 bases and J lost 8, with 16 bases in between.

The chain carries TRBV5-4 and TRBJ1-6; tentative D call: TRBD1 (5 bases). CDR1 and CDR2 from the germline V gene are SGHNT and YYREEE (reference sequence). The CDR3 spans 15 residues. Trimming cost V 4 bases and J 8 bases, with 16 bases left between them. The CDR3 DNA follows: TGTGCCAGCAGCCCCACCGCAGGGTATGATTCACCCCTCCACTTT. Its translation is CASSPTAGYDSPLHF.

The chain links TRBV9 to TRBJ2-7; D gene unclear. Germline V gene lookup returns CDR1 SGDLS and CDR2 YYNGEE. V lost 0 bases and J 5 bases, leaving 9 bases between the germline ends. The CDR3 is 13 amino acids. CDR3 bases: TGTGCCAGCAGCGTAGGGCAGATCAACGAGCAGTACTTC. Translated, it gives CASSVGQINEQYF.

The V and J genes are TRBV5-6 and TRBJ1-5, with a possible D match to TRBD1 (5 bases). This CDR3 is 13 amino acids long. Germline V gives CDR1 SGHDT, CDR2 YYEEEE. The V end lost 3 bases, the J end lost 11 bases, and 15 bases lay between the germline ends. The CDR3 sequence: CASSSWGGSAQHF. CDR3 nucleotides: TGTGCCAGCAGCTCCTGGGGGGGAAGCGCCCAGCATTTT. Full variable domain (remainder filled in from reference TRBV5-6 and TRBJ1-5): DAGVTQSPTHLIKTRGQQVTLRCSPKSGHDTVSWYQQALGQGPQFIFQYYEEEERQRGNFPDRFSGHQFPNYSSELNVNALLLGDSALYLCASSSWGGSAQHFGDGTRLSIL.

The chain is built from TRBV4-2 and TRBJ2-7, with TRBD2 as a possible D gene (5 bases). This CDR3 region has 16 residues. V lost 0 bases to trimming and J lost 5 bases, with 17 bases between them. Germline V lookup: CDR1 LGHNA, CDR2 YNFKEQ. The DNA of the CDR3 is TGTGCCAGCAGCCAAGATCGAGGGATCCCAGTGGACGAGCAGTACTTC. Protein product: CASSQDRGIPVDEQYF.

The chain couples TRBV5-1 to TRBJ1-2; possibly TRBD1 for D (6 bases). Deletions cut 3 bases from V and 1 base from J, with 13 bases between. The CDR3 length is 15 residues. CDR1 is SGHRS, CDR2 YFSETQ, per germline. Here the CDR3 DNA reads TGCGCCAGCAGCTCCCCTGGACAGAATAACTATGGCTACACCTTC. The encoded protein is CASSSPGQNNYGYTF.

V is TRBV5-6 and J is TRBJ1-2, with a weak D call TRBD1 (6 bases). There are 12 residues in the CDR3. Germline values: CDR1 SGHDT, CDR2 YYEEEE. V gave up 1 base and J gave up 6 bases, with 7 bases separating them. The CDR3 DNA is TGTGCCAGCAGCTTGTGGGGGCATGGCTACACCTTC. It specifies CASSLWGHGYTF. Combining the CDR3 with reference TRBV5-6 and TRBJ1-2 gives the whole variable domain DAGVTQSPTHLIKTRGQQVTLRCSPKSGHDTVSWYQQALGQGPQFIFQYYEEEERQRGNFPDRFSGHQFPNYSSELNVNALLLGDSALYLCASSLWGHGYTFGSGTRLTVV.

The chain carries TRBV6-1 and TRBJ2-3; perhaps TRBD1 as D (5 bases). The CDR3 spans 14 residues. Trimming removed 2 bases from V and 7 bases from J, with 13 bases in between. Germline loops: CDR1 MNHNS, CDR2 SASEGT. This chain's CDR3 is CASSERAGLYTQYF. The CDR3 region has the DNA TGTGCCAGCAGTGAACGGGCAGGGCTATATACGCAGTATTTT.

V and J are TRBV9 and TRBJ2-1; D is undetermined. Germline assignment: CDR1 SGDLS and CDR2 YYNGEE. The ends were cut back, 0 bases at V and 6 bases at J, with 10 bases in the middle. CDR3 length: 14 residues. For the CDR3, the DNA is TGTGCCAGCAGCGTAGGGAGCATTCCCAATGAGCAGTTCTTC. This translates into CASSVGSIPNEQFF.

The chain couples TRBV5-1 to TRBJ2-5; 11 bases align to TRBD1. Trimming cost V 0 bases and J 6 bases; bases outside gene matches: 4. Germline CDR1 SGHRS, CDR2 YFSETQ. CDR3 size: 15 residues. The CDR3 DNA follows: TGCGCCAGCAGCTTGGGGACAGGGGGCGTGCAGACCCAGTACTTC. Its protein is CASSLGTGGVQTQYF.

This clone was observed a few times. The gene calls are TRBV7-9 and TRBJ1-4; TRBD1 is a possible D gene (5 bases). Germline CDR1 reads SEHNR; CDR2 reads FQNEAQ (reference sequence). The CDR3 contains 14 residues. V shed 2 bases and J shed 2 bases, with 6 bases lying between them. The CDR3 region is CASSLKGTNEKLFF. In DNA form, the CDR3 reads TGTGCCAGCAGCTTAAAGGGGACTAATGAAAAACTGTTTTTT.

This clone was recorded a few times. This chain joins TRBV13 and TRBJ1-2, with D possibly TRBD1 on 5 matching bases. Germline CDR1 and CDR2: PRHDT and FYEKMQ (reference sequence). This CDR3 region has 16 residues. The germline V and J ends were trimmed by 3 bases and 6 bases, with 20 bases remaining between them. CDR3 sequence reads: CASSFRPQGDEHGYTF. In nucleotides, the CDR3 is TGTGCCAGCAGCTTTCGACCCCAAGGGGATGAGCATGGCTACACCTTC.